A single sample gave rise to the 2 T cell receptor beta chains below, sequenced in a study of cytomegalovirus exposure and HLA in healthy donors. With 60 Vbeta and 13 Jbeta primers, the PCR was carried out. Only in-frame clones appear in the TCRdb table, and some are missing; sequencing was by immunoSEQ multiplex PCR. The data show 160,000 or so clones, around 77% seen once. Sequenced sample: PBMCs. The origin of the receptors is a man aged 25-45 years in good health and CMV-seropositive.

This clone was observed once. This chain's CDR3 is CAWTPGPGLSSYEQYF. CDR3 bases: TGTGCCTGGACCCCGGGTCCAGGACTGAGCTCCTACGAGCAGTACTTC. The chain employs TRBV30 and TRBJ2-7; D may be TRBD2 (5 bases). Trimming took off 4 bases at V and 0 bases at J, with 19 bases between the two ends. CDR3 size: 16 residues. Germline-derived CDR1 and CDR2 are GTSNPN and SVGIG (reference sequence).

This clone was picked up one time. The J gene is TRBJ1-6, the V gene TRBV5-6; D not certain. CDR1 and CDR2 from the germline V gene are SGHDT and YYEEEE. Deletions cut 5 bases from V and 8 bases from J, with 14 bases between. CDR3 length: 14 amino acids. The CDR3 DNA reads as TGTGCCAGCAGGGAGGAGGGTGTCGATTCACCCCTCCACTTT. This encodes CASREEGVDSPLHF.